This TCR beta chain was sequenced in a study of long-term antiretroviral therapy in people with HIV. Survey level was the resolution at which the v3.0 immunoSEQ assay ran. Using immunoSEQ multiplex PCR, the repertoire was profiled, and TCRdb retains in-frame clones only, with some absent. In the table there are more than 20,000 clones, over 80% of which are singletons. V was cut by 6 bases and J by 1 base, with 6 bases left in between. There are 12 residues in the CDR3. Looked up from germline, CDR1 is SGDLS and CDR2 is YYNGEE. The rearrangement uses TRBV9 and TRBJ2-3; the D is unclear. The source of this sequence is a man over 45 with HIV. The source material was unsorted PBMCs, sampled 0.4 years after starting antiretroviral therapy. The CDR3 region is CASTGGTDTQYF. The CDR3 DNA reads as TGTGCCAGCACTGGAGGCACAGATACGCAGTATTTT.